This is a list of T cell receptor beta chains from one sample in a study of OX40 agonist ivuxolimab in advanced cancers. Method: immunoSEQ multiplex PCR; TCRdb's copy keeps in-frame clones and lacks some. The sample records under 80,000 clones, 85% being singletons. Sequencing was performed on CD4+ or CD8+ T cells sorted from blood, taken in a trial of the OX40 agonist ivuxolimab. These receptors were obtained from an adult with an advanced solid tumor such as melanoma, head and neck, liver or kidney cancer. Each CDR3 is given with its conserved first and last residue. The D gene is left open where the match is weak. Some rows have no size entry. The others give once, few or many, or a class for an expanded clone.

CDR3aa,CDR3nt,j_gene,v_gene,abundance,d_gene
CASSYTGTGTYEQYF,TGTGCCAGCAGCTATACGGGGACAGGGACCTACGAGCAGTACTTC,TRBJ2-7,TRBV7-6,-,TRBD1
CASSPLAGGYNEQFF,TGTGCCAGCTCACCTTTAGCGGGGGGCTACAATGAGCAGTTCTTC,TRBJ2-1,TRBV18,-,TRBD2
CASSYSSDYEQYF,TGTGCCAGCAGTTACTCGTCCGACTACGAGCAGTACTTC,TRBJ2-7,TRBV6-5,-,-
CASSPSHADLRDTIYEQYF,TGTGCCAGCAGCCCGTCACACGCAGATTTACGGGACACCATCTACGAGCAGTACTTC,TRBJ2-7,TRBV5-6,-,-
CASSSRTSGNEQFF,TGTGCCAGCAGTAGTCGGACTAGCGGCAATGAGCAGTTCTTC,TRBJ2-1,TRBV2,-,TRBD2
CASSLLGMNTEAFF,TGTGCCAGCAGCTTACTAGGGATGAACACTGAAGCTTTCTTT,TRBJ1-1,TRBV7-9,-,-
CAWIPGGRVNEQYF,TGTGCCTGGATCCCGGGCGGGAGGGTCAACGAGCAGTACTTC,TRBJ2-7,TRBV30,-,TRBD2
CASSRGAGVDEKLFF,TGTGCCAGCAGCAGGGGGGCCGGGGTCGATGAAAAACTGTTTTTT,TRBJ1-4,TRBV5-4,-,-
CASDRQARSGNTIYF,TGTGCCAGCGACAGACAGGCACGCTCTGGAAACACCATATATTTT,TRBJ1-3,TRBV6-1,-,-
CASSSVPGQQETQYF,TGTGCCAGCAGCTCAGTACCGGGACAGCAAGAGACCCAGTACTTC,TRBJ2-5,TRBV7-8,-,TRBD1
CASSQGVYRAGAKNIQYF,TGCGCCAGCAGCCAGGGGGTGTACAGGGCCGGGGCCAAAAACATTCAGTACTTC,TRBJ2-4,TRBV4-3,once,-
CASSISGNTIYF,TGTGCCAGCAGTATCTCTGGAAACACCATATATTTT,TRBJ1-3,TRBV2,-,-
CAVSGTSLTDTQYF,TGTGCCGTCTCGGGAACCTCACTCACAGATACGCAGTATTTT,TRBJ2-3,TRBV27,once,-
CASSLETGGNTGELFF,TGCGCCAGCAGCTTGGAAACGGGAGGGAACACCGGGGAGCTGTTTTTT,TRBJ2-2,TRBV5-1,-,TRBD2
CASSQPRSTRNTGELFF,TGCGCCAGCAGCCAACCCCGTTCAACTAGAAACACCGGGGAGCTGTTTTTT,TRBJ2-2,TRBV4-1,-,-
CASSLAGADEKLFF,TGCGCCAGCAGCTTGGCGGGGGCGGATGAAAAACTGTTTTTT,TRBJ1-4,TRBV5-1,-,-
CASSVMRNTEAFF,TGTGCCAGCAGTGTGATGAGGAACACTGAAGCTTTCTTT,TRBJ1-1,TRBV2,-,-
CASSVTGVQETQYF,TGTGCCAGCAGTGTGACAGGGGTCCAAGAGACCCAGTACTTC,TRBJ2-5,TRBV28,-,TRBD1
CASSAGLTNEKLFF,TGCGCCAGCAGCGCAGGCCTAACTAATGAAAAACTGTTTTTT,TRBJ1-4,TRBV5-1,-,-
CASSSSRGPGELFF,TGTGCCAGCAGCTCCTCGAGGGGCCCCGGGGAGCTGTTTTTT,TRBJ2-2,TRBV7-3,once,-
CAWSTGALSYEQYF,TGTGCCTGGAGTACGGGGGCTCTCTCCTACGAGCAGTACTTC,TRBJ2-7,TRBV30,few,-
CASSGAVRGGSPLHF,TGTGCCAGCAGCGGGGCAGTCAGGGGGGGTTCACCCCTCCACTTT,TRBJ1-6,TRBV9,few,TRBD1
CASSVTYEQYF,TGTGCCAGCAGCGTAACCTACGAGCAGTACTTC,TRBJ2-7,TRBV9,-,-
CASSQDSKGSTDTQYF,TGTGCCAGCAGCCAAGATTCAAAGGGTAGCACAGATACGCAGTATTTT,TRBJ2-3,TRBV4-2,few,-
CSVVTPNYGYTF,TGCAGCGTTGTAACGCCTAACTATGGCTACACCTTC,TRBJ1-2,TRBV29-1,-,-
CASSPLGQGRNQPQHF,TGTGCCAGCAGCCCTTTGGGACAGGGTCGCAATCAGCCCCAGCATTTT,TRBJ1-5,TRBV7-8,-,TRBD1
CAISGVSAGTGNEQFF,TGTGCCATCAGTGGGGTTTCGGCGGGAACTGGCAATGAGCAGTTCTTC,TRBJ2-1,TRBV10-3,-,-
CAAVQGNQPQHF,TGCGCAGCGGTTCAGGGAAATCAGCCCCAGCATTTT,TRBJ1-5,TRBV23-1,-,-
CASSLERQGATEQYF,TGTGCCAGCAGCTTAGAGCGACAGGGGGCTACGGAGCAGTACTTC,TRBJ2-7,TRBV7-9,-,TRBD1
CASSYYGRGSTEAFF,TGTGCCAGCAGTTACTACGGACGGGGGAGCACTGAAGCTTTCTTT,TRBJ1-1,TRBV6-5,-,-
CASSYAGTDTQYF,TGTGCCAGTAGTTACGCCGGGACAGATACGCAGTATTTT,TRBJ2-3,TRBV19,once,-
CASSRTTRTTNEKLFF,TGTGCCAGTAGTAGAACGACCCGAACAACTAATGAAAAACTGTTTTTT,TRBJ1-4,TRBV19,-,-
CASSGMMGGFGNTIYF,TGTGCCAGCAGTGGGATGATGGGGGGCTTTGGAAACACCATATATTTT,TRBJ1-3,TRBV6-1,-,-
CAIRPFSGQGISGNTIYF,TGTGCCATCCGCCCATTTTCGGGACAGGGGATCTCTGGAAACACCATATATTTT,TRBJ1-3,TRBV10-3,-,TRBD1
CAWSAYKQGSGELFF,TGTGCCTGGAGTGCCTACAAACAGGGGAGCGGGGAGCTGTTTTTT,TRBJ2-2,TRBV30,-,TRBD1
CASSQGGQGAYNQPQHF,TGTGCCAGCAGTCAAGGGGGACAGGGGGCTTACAATCAGCCCCAGCATTTT,TRBJ1-5,TRBV5-4,-,TRBD1
CASSPARTSGSGEQYF,TGTGCCAGCAGCCCCGCCCGGACTAGCGGGAGCGGGGAGCAGTACTTC,TRBJ2-7,TRBV7-2,-,TRBD2
CASSPAGLAGGYEQYF,TGTGCCAGCAGCCCCGCGGGACTAGCGGGAGGGTACGAGCAGTACTTC,TRBJ2-7,TRBV5-4,-,TRBD2
CASSFDRVSSYEQYF,TGTGCCAGCAGTTTCGACAGGGTCAGCTCCTACGAGCAGTACTTC,TRBJ2-7,TRBV28,-,TRBD1
CAISESKKFALTGELFF,TGTGCCATCAGTGAGTCGAAGAAGTTTGCCCTCACCGGGGAGCTGTTTTTT,TRBJ2-2,TRBV10-3,-,-
CASSLGQNTEAFF,TGTGCCAGCAGCTTAGGGCAGAACACTGAAGCTTTCTTT,TRBJ1-1,TRBV7-9,-,-
CASSIDHLLGTEAFF,TGTGCCAGTAGTATAGATCACCTATTGGGCACTGAAGCTTTCTTT,TRBJ1-1,TRBV19,-,-
CASSLEAVNTGELFF,TGTGCCAGCAGCCTCGAGGCAGTGAACACCGGGGAGCTGTTTTTT,TRBJ2-2,TRBV7-3,-,-
CSVETSGLYEQYF,TGCAGCGTTGAAACTAGCGGGCTCTACGAGCAGTACTTC,TRBJ2-7,TRBV29-1,-,TRBD2
CASTEGGVNYGYTF,TGTGCCAGCACCGAGGGCGGGGTTAACTATGGCTACACCTTC,TRBJ1-2,TRBV28,-,-
CASSIEDSYEQYF,TGTGCCAGTAGTATCGAGGATTCCTACGAGCAGTACTTC,TRBJ2-7,TRBV19,-,-
CASSIWGVGQPQHF,TGTGCCAGTAGTATTTGGGGCGTGGGTCAGCCCCAGCATTTT,TRBJ1-5,TRBV19,-,-
CASRGEGQPQHF,TGTGCCAGCCGGGGGGAGGGTCAGCCCCAGCATTTT,TRBJ1-5,TRBV27,-,-
CASSATGTALPRAFF,TGTGCCAGCAGTGCAACCGGGACAGCGCTACCGAGGGCTTTCTTT,TRBJ1-1,TRBV6-1,few,TRBD1
CASSVAASGKGEQYF,TGTGCCAGCAGCGTAGCGGCTAGCGGGAAGGGCGAGCAGTACTTC,TRBJ2-7,TRBV9,-,TRBD2
CASSKDVTNTGELFF,TGCGCCAGCAGTAAGGACGTCACGAACACCGGGGAGCTGTTTTTT,TRBJ2-2,TRBV10-1,few,-